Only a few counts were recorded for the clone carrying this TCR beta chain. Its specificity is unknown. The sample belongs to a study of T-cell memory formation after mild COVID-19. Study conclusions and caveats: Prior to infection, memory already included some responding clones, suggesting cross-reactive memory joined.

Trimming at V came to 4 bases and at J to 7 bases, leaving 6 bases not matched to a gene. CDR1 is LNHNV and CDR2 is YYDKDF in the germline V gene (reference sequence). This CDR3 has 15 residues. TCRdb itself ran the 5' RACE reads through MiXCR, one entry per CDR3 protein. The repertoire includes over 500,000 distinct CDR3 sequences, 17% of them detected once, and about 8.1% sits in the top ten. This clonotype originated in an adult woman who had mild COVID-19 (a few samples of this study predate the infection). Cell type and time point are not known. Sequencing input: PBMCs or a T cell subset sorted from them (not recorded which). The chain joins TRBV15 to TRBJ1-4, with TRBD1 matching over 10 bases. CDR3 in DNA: TGTGCCACCAGCATTAGGACAGGGGGAGGTGAAAAACTGTTTTTT. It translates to CATSIRTGGGEKLFF.